The 30 T cell receptor beta chains in this list originate from one sample, sequenced in a study of CD8 T cells in ankylosing spondylitis. One entry per CDR3 protein results from TCRdb running MiXCR on the 5' RACE reads. The sample includes about 250,000 distinct CDR3 sequences, approximately 30% of them seen just once. The sample taken for sequencing was blood, either unsorted or a sorted T cell fraction (not recorded which). These receptor sequences come from a male donor with ankylosing spondylitis or in good health (not recorded which).

This clonotype has only a few counts. The gene calls are TRBV5-1 and TRBJ2-5; D is uncertain. The CDR3 extends over 15 amino acids. V lost 3 bases and J 7 bases, leaving 19 bases between the germline ends. Germline V lookup: CDR1 SGHRS, CDR2 YFSETQ. CDR3 sequence: CASSWNGRRLGTQYF. For the CDR3, the DNA is TGCGCCAGCAGCTGGAACGGACGGCGGTTGGGGACCCAGTACTTC.

The chain combines TRBV14 with TRBJ2-7; weak D call: TRBD2 (7 bases). Trimming left V 4 bases short and J 0 bases short, with 16 bases between. The germline V gene encodes CDR1 SGHDN and CDR2 FVKESK. The CDR3 sequence is 16 residues long. The CDR3 region has the DNA TGTGCCAGCAGCCCAAGGGGGGGGCTACACTCCTACGAGCAGTACTTC. It specifies CASSPRGGLHSYEQYF.

The chain has TRBV10-2 and TRBJ2-1, with 8 nucleotides matching TRBD1. This CDR3 has 16 residues. Trimming took 3 bases from V and 5 from J; bases not matched to a gene: 9. Germline assignment: CDR1 WSHSY and CDR2 SAAADI. The DNA for the CDR3 is TGCGCCAGCAGTGACTATGGACAGGGAGAGGACAATGAGCAGTTCTTC. The encoded protein is CASSDYGQGEDNEQFF.

The chain employs TRBV24-1 and TRBJ2-7; 9 nucleotides match TRBD2. With V trimmed by 0 bases and J by 3 bases, 5 bases remained unmatched. In germline, CDR1 is KGHDR, CDR2 SFDVKD. This CDR3 is 16 amino acids long. CDR3 protein: CATSDLSASGDYEQYF. As DNA, the CDR3 is TGTGCCACCAGTGATTTGTCGGCTAGCGGGGACTACGAGCAGTACTTC.

In nucleotides, the CDR3 is TGTGCCAGCAGTTTATCCGGGACAGGGTTGAGAGCCAAAAACATTCAGTACTTC. Amino acids: CASSLSGTGLRAKNIQYF. The genes are TRBV28 and TRBJ2-4; 9 bases map to TRBD1. CDR1 MDHEN and CDR2 SYDVKM come from the germline V gene. This CDR3 region has 18 residues. The J segment lost 0 bases and the V segment lost 1 base, leaving 7 bases of the junction unmatched.

The genes are TRBV27 and TRBJ1-2; no clear D. Germline V gene lookup returns CDR1 MNHEY and CDR2 SMNVEV (reference sequence). V was cut by 1 base and J by 3 bases, with 12 bases left in between. This CDR3 is built from 15 residues. DNA of the CDR3: TGTGCCAGCAGTTTATTGTCCGGAGCGGACTATGGCTACACCTTC. It yields the protein CASSLLSGADYGYTF.

This clonotype occurred a few times. CDR3 nucleotides: TGCAGCTGCCGGGACAGGGGCTACGAGCAGTACTTC. This translates into CSCRDRGYEQYF. The chain employs TRBV29-1 and TRBJ2-7; 10 nucleotides align to TRBD1. The CDR3 consists of 12 residues. CDR1 is SQVTM and CDR2 is ANQGSEA in the germline V gene. V lost 8 bases, J lost 3 bases, and 4 bases stayed unmatched.

This clonotype has just one count. The genes are TRBV18 and TRBJ2-3, with unresolved D. The CDR3 length is 13 residues. Germline CDR1 reads KGHSH; CDR2 reads LQKENI. The V end lost 1 base, the J end lost 5 bases, and 7 bases lay between the germline ends. In nucleotides, the CDR3 is TGTGCCAGCTCACCACAATCCCGAGATACGCAGTATTTT. Its protein product is CASSPQSRDTQYF. The entire variable domain, with the rest obtained from reference TRBV18 and TRBJ2-3, is as follows: NAGVMQNPRHLVRRRGQEARLRCSPMKGHSHVYWYRQLPEEGLKFMVYLQKENIIDESGMPKERFSAEFPKEGPSILRIQQVVRGDSAAYFCASSPQSRDTQYFGPGTRLTVL.

This clonotype showed up many times. The CDR3 region is CATVYREGNYEQYF. CDR3 in DNA: TGCGCCACCGTGTACAGGGAGGGTAACTACGAGCAGTACTTC. The chain uses TRBV10-1 and TRBJ2-7; tentatively, D is TRBD2 (7 bases). V lost 10 bases to trimming and J lost 3 bases, with 19 bases between them. From germline, CDR1 is WNHNN and CDR2 SYGVQD (reference sequence). The CDR3 length is 14 residues.

This clonotype appeared a few times. This chain joins TRBV15 and TRBJ2-7; 7 bases align to TRBD2. CDR3 size: 16 residues. Per germline, CDR1 LNHNV and CDR2 YYDKDF (reference sequence). The ends lost 4 bases at V and 6 bases at J; junction bases unmatched: 15. The CDR3 DNA reads TGTGCCACCAGCAAAGCCAGGGACTATTCTTCTGGCGAGCAGTACTTC. Translated: CATSKARDYSSGEQYF.

The rearrangement uses TRBV12-3 or TRBV12-4 and TRBJ2-7, with 7 bases that match TRBD2. The trim removed 7 bases at V and 2 bases at J, leaving 8 bases unmatched. The CDR3 length is 14 residues. The CDR3 region is CASTRGEVPYEQYF. The CDR3 bases are TGTGCCAGCACCCGGGGGGAGGTTCCCTACGAGCAGTACTTC.

This clonotype came up many times. This chain links TRBV29-1 with TRBJ2-7; D remains unclear. With 5 bases removed from V and 3 bases from J, the gap between germline ends came to 8 bases. CDR1 and CDR2 from the germline V gene are SQVTM and ANQGSEA. The CDR3 is made up of 11 amino acids. CDR3 DNA: TGCAGCGTTTGGTATGGCTACGAGCAGTACTTC. It codes for CSVWYGYEQYF.

This clonotype was found a few times. This rearrangement joins TRBV10-3 to TRBJ2-2; 10 positions match TRBD2. Germline V CDR1 and CDR2: ENHRY, SYGVKD. The CDR3 extends over 16 amino acids. The V and J ends lost 10 bases and 0 bases, in that order; junction bases with no gene match: 8. The CDR3 bases are TGTGCCACTAACCTAGCGGGGGTATCGAACACCGGGGAGCTGTTTTTT. Translation: CATNLAGVSNTGELFF.

This clonotype was observed a handful of times. V gene TRBV6-5 combines with J gene TRBJ2-1; D unclear. Trimming cost V 2 bases and J 0 bases, with 8 bases left between them. The CDR3 is made up of 15 amino acids. CDR1 is MNHEY and CDR2 is SVGAGI in the germline V gene. This CDR3 is CASSYGVPSYNEQFF. CDR3 in DNA: TGTGCCAGCAGTTACGGTGTTCCCTCCTACAATGAGCAGTTCTTC.

The chain is built from TRBV11-2 and TRBJ2-3, with D unresolved. The ends were cut back, 4 bases at V and 4 bases at J, with 18 bases in the middle. Germline V gives CDR1 SGHAT, CDR2 FQNNGV. CDR3 length: 16 amino acids. This CDR3 reads CASSSLRAPAPDTQYF. In DNA form, the CDR3 reads TGTGCCAGCAGCTCCCTTCGGGCTCCCGCCCCAGATACGCAGTATTTT.

V and J are TRBV5-1 and TRBJ2-6; 8 bases are shared with TRBD1. Germline CDR1 and CDR2: SGHRS and YFSETQ. CDR3 length equals 15 residues. J was trimmed by 3 bases and V by 5 bases; bases with no gene match: 4. The CDR3 is CASRPGQGGANVLTF. The CDR3, as DNA: TGCGCCAGCAGACCCGGACAGGGTGGGGCCAACGTCCTGACTTTC.

A few counts support this clonotype. Written as DNA, the CDR3 is TGTGCCAGCAGCTTGATGGGGGATCTTCGGTATGAGCAGTTCTTC. Encoded protein: CASSLMGDLRYEQFF. The chain couples TRBV5-5 to TRBJ2-1; D may correspond to TRBD1 or TRBD2 (5 bases each). Looked up from germline, CDR1 is SGHKS and CDR2 is YYEKEE (reference sequence). This CDR3 comprises 15 residues. The V end lost 1 base, the J end lost 8 bases, and 16 bases lay between the germline ends.

This chain joins TRBV5-1 and TRBJ2-2; D perhaps matches TRBD1 (6 bases). V was clipped by 0 bases and J by 6 bases, with 9 bases between them. The CDR3 spans 14 residues. Germline values: CDR1 SGHRS, CDR2 YFSETQ. The CDR3 reads CASSLEQGAGELFF. CDR3 nucleotide sequence: TGCGCCAGCAGCTTGGAACAGGGTGCCGGGGAGCTGTTTTTT.

This clonotype was picked up many times. This sequence joins TRBV6-1 and TRBJ2-3, with TRBD2 identical over 7 bases. Germline V CDR1 and CDR2: MNHNS, SASEGT. The CDR3 covers 13 residues. J was trimmed by 1 base and V by 10 bases; bases with no gene match: 5. As DNA, the CDR3 is TGTGCCACCGGCCGGGGGGGCACAGATACGCAGTATTTT. Translating it yields CATGRGGTDTQYF.

This chain joins TRBV6-1 and TRBJ2-7; 10 bases agree with TRBD1. J was trimmed by 0 bases and V by 6 bases; bases with no gene match: 8. CDR3 length equals 16 residues. Germline V gene lookup returns CDR1 MNHNS and CDR2 SASEGT. The CDR3 nucleotides are TGTGCCAGCAGGGAGGGGACAGGGGTGCCCTCCTACGAGCAGTACTTC. Translation: CASREGTGVPSYEQYF.

The chain uses TRBV7-2 and TRBJ2-7, with 8 positions matching TRBD1. V gave up 3 bases and J gave up 9 bases; unmatched junction bases: 7. This CDR3 has 13 residues. Germline V gives CDR1 SGHTA, CDR2 FQGNSA. The CDR3 sequence: CASSFPDRGGQYF. CDR3 DNA: TGTGCCAGCAGCTTCCCTGACAGGGGAGGGCAGTACTTC.

V usage is TRBV6-6 and J usage is TRBJ2-7; the match to TRBD2 covers 7 bases. J was trimmed by 7 bases and V by 5 bases; bases with no gene match: 2. Per the germline V gene, CDR1 is MNHNY and CDR2 is SVGAGI (reference sequence). This CDR3 has 11 amino acids. CDR3 in DNA: TGTGCCAGCAGTGCGGGGGAAGAGCAGTACTTC. The encoded protein is CASSAGEEQYF.

The chain employs TRBV5-1 and TRBJ2-1; 8 bases match TRBD2. CDR1 is SGHRS and CDR2 is YFSETQ in the germline V gene. Trimming took 2 bases from V and 3 from J; bases not matched to a gene: 4. The CDR3 spans 15 residues. This chain's CDR3 is CASSFLAGNYNEQFF. In DNA, the CDR3 is TGCGCCAGCAGCTTCTTAGCGGGGAACTACAATGAGCAGTTCTTC. Using reference TRBV5-1 and TRBJ2-1 for the parts outside the CDR3, the full variable domain is KAGVTQTPRYLIKTRGQQVTLSCSPISGHRSVSWYQQTPGQGLQFLFEYFSETQRNKGNFPGRFSGRQFSNSRSEMNVSTLELGDSALYLCASSFLAGNYNEQFFGPGTRLTVL.

This clonotype was seen a handful of times. This chain links TRBV27 with TRBJ2-1; 11 bases line up with TRBD1. The ends lost 4 bases at V and 7 bases at J; junction bases unmatched: 6. The CDR3 covers 15 residues. Germline CDR1 and CDR2: MNHEY and SMNVEV (reference sequence). In DNA, the CDR3 is TGTGCCAGCAGTTGGGGACAGGGGGTGTGGAATGAGCAGTTCTTC. Translating it yields CASSWGQGVWNEQFF.

Only a few counts were recorded for this clonotype. The gene calls are TRBV20-1 and TRBJ2-1; D unclear. Germline-derived CDR1 and CDR2 are DFQATT and SNEGSKA (reference sequence). This CDR3 is built from 12 residues. V lost 1 base, J lost 8 bases, and 9 bases lay in between. As DNA, the CDR3 is TGCAGTGCTAGAGGAGACTGGGATGAGCAGTTCTTC. Translating gives CSARGDWDEQFF.

This clonotype came up a few times. The chain uses TRBV20-1 and TRBJ1-5; weak D call: TRBD1 (5 bases). The CDR3 is made up of 14 amino acids. Germline V gives CDR1 DFQATT, CDR2 SNEGSKA (reference sequence). The V end was cut by 1 base, the J end by 7 bases, with 14 bases between. CDR3 sequence (DNA): TGCAGTGCTAGAGCCGGGACCTCAGCACAGCCCCAGCATTTT. Translated: CSARAGTSAQPQHF.

The genes are TRBV29-1 and TRBJ2-1; D gene ambiguous. Germline CDR1 is SQVTM and CDR2 is ANQGSEA. With 3 bases removed from V and 6 bases from J, the gap between germline ends came to 9 bases. The CDR3 consists of 12 residues. As DNA, the CDR3 is TGCAGCGTTGAGGATGGGCGCAATGAGCAGTTCTTC. It specifies CSVEDGRNEQFF.

In this sample, this clonotype turned up many times. The chain recombines TRBV20-1 with TRBJ2-2; D ambiguous. The CDR3 consists of 15 residues. Germline values: CDR1 DFQATT, CDR2 SNEGSKA (reference sequence). Between the trimmed V and J ends, which lost 5 bases and 0 bases, there was a span of 13 bases. CDR3 loop: CSAWTADANTGELFF. In DNA form, the CDR3 reads TGCAGTGCTTGGACCGCGGACGCGAACACCGGGGAGCTGTTTTTT.

The chain recombines TRBV5-1 with TRBJ1-1; D is perhaps TRBD1 (6 bases). Germline V lookup: CDR1 SGHRS, CDR2 YFSETQ. V was pared by 0 bases and J by 0 bases, with 12 bases between. The CDR3 covers 16 residues. CDR3 nucleotide sequence: TGCGCCAGCAGCTTGGGGTCAGGGGTTTTGAACACTGAAGCTTTCTTT. Its protein product is CASSLGSGVLNTEAFF. Combining the CDR3 with reference TRBV5-1 and TRBJ1-1 gives the whole variable domain KAGVTQTPRYLIKTRGQQVTLSCSPISGHRSVSWYQQTPGQGLQFLFEYFSETQRNKGNFPGRFSGRQFSNSRSEMNVSTLELGDSALYLCASSLGSGVLNTEAFFGQGTRLTVV.

This clonotype was seen only a few times. The chain links TRBV5-5 to TRBJ2-5; tentative D call: TRBD1 (5 bases). The V gene's germline CDR1 is SGHKS and CDR2 YYEKEE (reference sequence). V dropped 4 bases and J dropped 2 bases, with 12 bases sitting between them. This CDR3 spans 14 amino acids. The CDR3 bases are TGTGCCAGCAGCCAACCTGACAGACAAGAGACCCAGTACTTC. This sequence encodes CASSQPDRQETQYF.